A single T cell receptor beta chain is shown here with its context. Its antigen is not known. This record belongs to a study of human CD8 memory T cell subsets. UMI-labeled 5' RACE generated the TCR beta libraries. Reprocessing the 5' RACE reads, TCRdb reports a single entry for every CDR3 protein and omits DNA. The sample features 7,000 to 8,500 distinct CDR3 sequences, with roughly 20% in its top ten. The germline CDR1 and CDR2 sequences are SNHLY and FYNNEI. The CDR3 totals 12 residues. General observations from the study: The T cell repertoires of the stem-like memory and precursor exhausted subsets exhibited minimal overlap with one another. No chain other than the T cell receptor beta chain was sequenced. When diversity was estimated with Chao1, stem-like memory T cells appeared more diverse than precursor exhausted T cells.

Healthy-donor buffy coats yielded the PBMC. The rearrangement links TRBV2 to TRBJ2-7; checking the TCRdb D call of TRBD1 is not possible without DNA. Material: CD8+ T cells from PBMCs. This TCR came from a human donor in good health. CDR3 residues: CASSGAGAVQYF.